This TCR beta chain is from a study of Ad26.COV2.S vaccination and SARS-CoV-2 variants. The repertoire was sequenced with immunoSEQ multiplex PCR; TCRdb's copy has only in-frame clones and lacks some. Of fewer than 500,000 clones detected, 75% to 95% appear once; the ten largest clones hold approximately 12%. The germline V gene has CDR1 ENHRY and CDR2 SYGVKD. This CDR3 contains 20 residues. Trimming removed 3 bases at V and 0 bases at J, with 21 bases between. Treatment described: about 20 received Ad26.COV2.S at low or high dose, single or two shots; roughly five received placebo; per-sample allocation not given. All samples were drawn on day 63, counting from the first vaccine or placebo injection.

The chain has TRBV10-3 and TRBJ2-6, with D tentatively TRBD1 (6 bases). The TCR comes from a person between 18 and 60 years old who received the Ad26.COV2.S COVID-19 vaccine or a placebo. The material was peripheral blood, obtained in a trial of Ad26.COV2.S vaccine versus placebo. The CDR3 is CAISDTLAGASFSGANVLTF. The CDR3 coding sequence is TGTGCCATCAGTGATACACTGGCAGGGGCCTCTTTCTCTGGGGCCAACGTCCTGACTTTC.